This T cell receptor beta chain was retrieved from a study of Graves' ophthalmopathy and Graves' hyperthyroidism. From RNA, the CDR3 regions of TCR beta chains were amplified and sequenced. HTBI primers were used in a first-round RT-PCR, which preceded a second-round multiplex PCR. From the multiplex PCR reads, TCRdb called clonotypes with MiXCR, one entry per CDR3 protein. Among some 1.1 million distinct CDR3 sequences listed, about two fifths were seen once. The V end lost 3 bases, the J end lost 3 bases, and 9 bases lay between the germline ends. This CDR3 is 13 amino acids long. V is TRBV12-3 or TRBV12-4 and J is TRBJ2-7, with no clear D. This clonotype was sampled from an adult man with Graves' hyperthyroidism. Input material: peripheral blood or thyroid tissue (not recorded which). CDR3 coding DNA: TGTGCCAGCAGTTTTTTCTCACACTACGAGCAGTACTTC. Translation gives CASSFFSHYEQYF.